This T cell receptor (beta chain) was identified during a study of cytomegalovirus exposure and HLA in healthy donors. TCRdb keeps only in-frame clones here, not all; method: immunoSEQ multiplex PCR. The sample holds some 130,000 clones, about 80% seen once. CDR3 length: 14 amino acids. The germline V and J ends were trimmed by 4 bases and 4 bases, with 10 bases remaining between them. The germline CDR1 and CDR2 sequences are SGHAT and FQNNGV. Sequencing used PBMCs. The TCR was taken from a man aged 30-40 years in good health and CMV-seropositive. The genes are TRBV11-2 and TRBJ2-2; tentative D call: TRBD2 (5 bases). This CDR3 is CASSSGSGTGELFF. The CDR3 nucleotides read TGTGCCAGCAGCTCGGGAAGCGGCACCGGGGAGCTGTTTTTT.